This record looks at one TCR beta chain sequence and its context. Its antigen remains unknown. The sample comes from a study of cytomegalovirus exposure and HLA in healthy donors. General observations from the study: A reported reduction in N-insertions relative to the approximately 670-donor mean was seen in an Asian-associated ancestry cluster in a later analysis. Presence/absence analyses assumed roughly uniform sequencing depth across donors, which may not hold. The availability of immune exposure information extended only to CMV serostatus.

This PCR relied on a set of 60 Vbeta primers and 13 Jbeta primers. Profiled with immunoSEQ multiplex PCR; TCRdb holds only in-frame clones, not every one. The sample contains about 43,000 clones, around 56% of which appear only once. Germline V lookup: CDR1 SEHNR, CDR2 FQNEAQ (reference sequence). The CDR3 has 14 amino acids. The V and J ends lost 11 bases and 1 base, in that order; junction bases with no gene match: 9. The J gene is TRBJ2-7, the V gene TRBV7-9; 9 positions agree with TRBD1. Sequenced: PBMCs. This receptor was identified in a man aged 55-75 years in good health and CMV-seronegative. The DNA of the CDR3 is TGTGCCGCGGACGCCGGGACAGGGTCCTACGAGCAGTACTTC. Protein sequence: CAADAGTGSYEQYF. The entire variable domain, with the rest obtained from reference TRBV7-9 and TRBJ2-7, is as follows: DTGVSQNPRHKITKRGQNVTFRCDPISEHNRLYWYRQTLGQGPEFLTYFQNEAQLEKSRLLSDRFSAERPKGSFSTLEIQRTEQGDSAMYLCAADAGTGSYEQYFGPGTRLTVT.